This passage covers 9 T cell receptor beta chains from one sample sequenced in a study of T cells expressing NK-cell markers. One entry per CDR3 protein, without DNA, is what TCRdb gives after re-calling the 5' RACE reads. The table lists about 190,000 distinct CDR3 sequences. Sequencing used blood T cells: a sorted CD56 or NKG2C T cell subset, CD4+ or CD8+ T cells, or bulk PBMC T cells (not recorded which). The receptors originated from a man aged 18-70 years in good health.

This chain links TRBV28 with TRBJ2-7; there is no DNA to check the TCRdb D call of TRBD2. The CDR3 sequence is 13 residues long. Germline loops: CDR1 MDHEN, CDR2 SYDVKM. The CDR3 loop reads CANPRGEPYEQYF. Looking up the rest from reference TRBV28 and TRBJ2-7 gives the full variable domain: DVKVTQSSRYLVKRTGEKVFLECVQDMDHENMFWYRQDPGLGLRLIYFSYDVKMKEKGDIPEGYSVSREKKERFSLILESASTNQTSMYLCANPRGEPYEQYFGPGTRLTVT.

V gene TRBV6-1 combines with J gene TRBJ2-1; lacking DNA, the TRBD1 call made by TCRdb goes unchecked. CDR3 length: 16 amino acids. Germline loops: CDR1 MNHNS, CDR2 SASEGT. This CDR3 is CASSETGTGGINEQFF.

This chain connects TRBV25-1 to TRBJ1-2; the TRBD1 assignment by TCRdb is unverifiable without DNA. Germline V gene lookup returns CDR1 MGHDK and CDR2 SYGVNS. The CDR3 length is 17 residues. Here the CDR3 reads CASSDPGTGGAASGYTF.

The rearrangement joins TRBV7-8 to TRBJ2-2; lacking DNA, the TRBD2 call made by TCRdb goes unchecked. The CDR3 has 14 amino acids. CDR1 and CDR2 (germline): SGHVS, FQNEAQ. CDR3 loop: CASSPRGATGELFF.

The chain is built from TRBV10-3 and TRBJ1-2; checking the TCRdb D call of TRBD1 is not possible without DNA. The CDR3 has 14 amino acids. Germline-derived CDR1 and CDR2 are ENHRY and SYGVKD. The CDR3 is CAIRETGSDYGYTF.

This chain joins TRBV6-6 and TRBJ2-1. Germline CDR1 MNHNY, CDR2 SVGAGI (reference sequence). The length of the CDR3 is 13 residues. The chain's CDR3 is CASSYATQNEQFF.

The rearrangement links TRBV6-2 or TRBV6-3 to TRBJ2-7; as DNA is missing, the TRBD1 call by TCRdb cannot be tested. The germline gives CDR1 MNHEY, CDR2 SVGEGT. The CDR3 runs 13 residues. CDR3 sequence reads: CASSLRTGREQYF.

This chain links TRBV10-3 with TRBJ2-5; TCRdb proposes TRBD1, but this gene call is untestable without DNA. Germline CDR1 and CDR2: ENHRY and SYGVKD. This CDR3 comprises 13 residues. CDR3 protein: CASNAGYGETQYF.

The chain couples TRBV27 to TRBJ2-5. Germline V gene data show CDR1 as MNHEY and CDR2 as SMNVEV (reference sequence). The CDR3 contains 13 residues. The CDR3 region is CASRIAVGETQYF.